A single sample gave rise to the 9 T cell receptor beta chains below, sequenced in a study of blood T cell repertoires in COVID-19. This table comes from immunoSEQ multiplex PCR, and its TCRdb copy is limited to in-frame clones, with some not included. The sample consists of roughly 250,000 clones, more than 85% of them appearing once. Sequenced material: peripheral blood. These receptors were collected from a man aged 25 to 40 with acute or convalescent COVID-19.

This chain uses TRBV4-1 with TRBJ1-2; D may be TRBD1 (6 bases). Germline V gene sequence: CDR1 MGHRA, CDR2 YSYEKL. The V gene lost 0 bases and the J gene lost 4 bases, with 15 bases spanning the gap. The CDR3 sequence is 16 residues long. The CDR3 loop is CASSQEGAGAVYGYTF. DNA of the CDR3: TGCGCCAGCAGCCAAGAGGGAGCAGGGGCTGTCTATGGCTACACCTTC.

The table lists this clone with a count of one. In DNA form, the CDR3 reads TGTGCCAGCAGTTCGGGTGGGACAGGGATTAGGCGTTCCGGCTACACCTTC. This codes for CASSSGGTGIRRSGYTF. This sequence joins TRBV28 and TRBJ1-2, with 9 bases fitting TRBD1. Germline values: CDR1 MDHEN, CDR2 SYDVKM. The length of the CDR3 is 17 residues. The ends lost 4 bases at V and 8 bases at J; junction bases unmatched: 17.

The rearrangement joins TRBV3-1 (or the pseudogene TRBV3-2) to TRBJ2-5; 11 bases fit TRBD2. V was clipped by 4 bases and J by 6 bases; unmatched bases: 7. This CDR3 has 15 residues. Germline V gives CDR1 LGHDT, CDR2 YNNKEL (reference sequence). CDR3: CASSPLAGGPKTQYF. The CDR3 DNA follows: TGTGCCAGCAGCCCCTTAGCGGGGGGGCCGAAGACCCAGTACTTC.

The chain uses TRBV30 and TRBJ2-1; TRBD2 might be the D (6 bases). Between the trimmed V and J ends, which lost 2 bases and 4 bases, there was a span of 9 bases. Germline V gives CDR1 GTSNPN, CDR2 SVGIG (reference sequence). The CDR3 is made up of 13 amino acids. The CDR3 DNA reads TGTGCCTGGAGTAGGGACTTGTACAATGAGCAGTTCTTC. Translating gives CAWSRDLYNEQFF.

This sequence joins TRBV10-3 and TRBJ1-3; 7 bases line up with TRBD1. Germline CDR1 and CDR2: ENHRY and SYGVKD. The CDR3 totals 17 residues. J was trimmed by 4 bases and V by 0 bases; bases with no gene match: 9. The DNA of the CDR3 is TGTGCCATCAGTGAGTCAAGGAAAAGGGGGCCCGGAAACACCATATATTTT. It translates to CAISESRKRGPGNTIYF.

The chain uses TRBV6-6 and TRBJ1-2, with D perhaps matching TRBD1 (5 bases). The ends were cut back, 6 bases at V and 6 bases at J, with 20 bases in the middle. CDR3 size: 15 residues. CDR1 MNHNY and CDR2 SVGAGI come from the germline V gene (reference sequence). CDR3: CASRLGGARFDGYTF. The CDR3 region has the DNA TGTGCCAGCAGGCTGGGCGGGGCTAGGTTCGATGGCTACACCTTC.

CDR3 region: CASSRGQSYYGYTF. The CDR3, as DNA: TGTGCCAGTAGCCGTGGACAGTCCTACTATGGCTACACCTTC. The V call is TRBV19, the J call TRBJ1-2; D is possibly TRBD1 (6 bases). The V end lost 6 bases, the J end lost 3 bases, and 14 bases lay between the germline ends. From germline, CDR1 is LNHDA and CDR2 SQIVND (reference sequence). The CDR3 covers 14 residues.

This clone was seen a single time. The chain employs TRBV18 and TRBJ1-2, with 8 bases aligning to TRBD1. The J segment lost 4 bases and the V segment lost 3 bases, leaving 1 base of the junction unmatched. The CDR3 is 13 residues long. Germline CDR1 and CDR2: KGHSH and LQKENI. CDR3 protein: CASSPGTGYGYTF. DNA of the CDR3: TGTGCCAGCTCACCGGGGACAGGCTATGGCTACACCTTC.

The V gene is TRBV28, the J gene TRBJ2-3; TRBD2 agrees at 10 bases. Germline CDR1 and CDR2: MDHEN and SYDVKM. The trim removed 4 bases at V and 1 base at J, leaving 5 bases unmatched. This CDR3 has 16 residues. As DNA, the CDR3 is TGTGCCAGCAGTTCTCCGGGACTAGCGCGCACAGATACGCAGTATTTT. Protein product: CASSSPGLARTDTQYF.